What follows are 29 T cell receptor beta chains derived from one specimen sequenced in a study of shared clonotypes between healthy human individuals. The repertoire was sequenced with immunoSEQ multiplex PCR; TCRdb's copy has only in-frame clones and lacks some. This table holds over 95,000 clones, about 63% found once. Sequenced: memory CD8+ T cells sorted from blood. Regarding subset: CD45RO+ cells pooled with CCR7-negative TemRA cells. The receptors here all came from a woman in her twenties or thirties in good health.

The chain couples TRBV28 to TRBJ2-7; TRBD1 aligns across 12 bases. With V trimmed by 3 bases and J by 5 bases, 11 bases remained unmatched. The CDR3 is 17 residues long. Germline loops: CDR1 MDHEN, CDR2 SYDVKM. The DNA for the CDR3 is TGTGCCAGCAGTTTCCGCCCAACCGGGACAGGGGGCGACGAGCAGTACTTC. Amino acids: CASSFRPTGTGGDEQYF.

The chain combines TRBV4-1 with TRBJ1-3, with D uncertain. Trimming left V 1 base short and J 0 bases short, with 10 bases between. This CDR3 has 16 amino acids. Germline assignment: CDR1 MGHRA and CDR2 YSYEKL. The CDR3 DNA reads as TGCGCCAGCAGCCAAGTCGACTCCTACTCTGGAAACACCATATATTTT. Translated, it gives CASSQVDSYSGNTIYF.

CDR3 sequence (DNA): TGCGCCAGCAGTGAGGTGATAACCGACCCGAACCCGTACTTC. It specifies CASSEVITDPNPYF. This chain connects TRBV10-1 to TRBJ2-5; D ambiguous. The CDR3 extends over 14 amino acids. From germline, CDR1 is WNHNN and CDR2 SYGVQD (reference sequence). Trimming took 2 bases from V and 13 from J, leaving 20 bases between them.

This clone was picked up a small number of times. The chain uses TRBV28 and TRBJ1-4; 9 bases agree with TRBD1. Germline CDR1 MDHEN, CDR2 SYDVKM. The CDR3 covers 15 residues. J gave up 4 bases and V 4 bases, and 4 bases lay outside the gene matches. CDR3: CASSYPGQGNEKLFF. The CDR3 nucleotides are TGTGCCAGCAGTTATCCGGGACAGGGTAATGAAAAACTGTTTTTT.

The V call is TRBV5-8, the J call TRBJ1-1; tentative D call: TRBD1 (6 bases). Trimming left V 4 bases short and J 0 bases short, with 10 bases between. Germline lookup yields CDR1 SGHTS and CDR2 YDEGEE. This CDR3 contains 14 residues. CDR3 loop: CASSVQGLNTEAFF. CDR3 coding DNA: TGTGCCAGCAGCGTACAGGGCCTGAACACTGAAGCTTTCTTT.

This clone was recorded a few times. The chain is built from TRBV27 and TRBJ2-7; 9 nucleotides match TRBD2. The ends lost 2 bases at V and 4 bases at J; junction bases unmatched: 6. Per germline, CDR1 MNHEY and CDR2 SMNVEV (reference sequence). The CDR3 is 15 residues long. The CDR3 loop is CASSLSSGSLYEQYF. CDR3 DNA sequence: TGTGCCAGCAGTTTAAGTAGCGGGAGTCTATACGAGCAGTACTTC.

The V gene is TRBV14, the J gene TRBJ1-1; D uncertain. This CDR3 region has 14 residues. The V gene's germline CDR1 is SGHDN and CDR2 FVKESK. The germline V and J ends were trimmed by 2 bases and 7 bases, with 14 bases remaining between them. The CDR3 region is CASSQTSAGFEAFF. Written as DNA, the CDR3 is TGTGCCAGCAGCCAAACTAGCGCGGGGTTTGAAGCTTTCTTT.

J is TRBJ1-2 and V is TRBV7-9, with 8 bases identical to TRBD1. After removal of 5 bases from V and 4 bases from J, the junction contained 21 bases not matched to a gene. This CDR3 is 19 amino acids long. Per the germline V gene, CDR1 is SEHNR and CDR2 is FQNEAQ (reference sequence). The chain's CDR3 is CASSPLGSTPGQVRYGYTF. The DNA for the CDR3 is TGTGCCAGCAGCCCACTTGGGTCGACTCCGGGACAGGTTCGCTATGGCTACACCTTC.

The J gene is TRBJ2-7, the V gene TRBV7-9; TRBD2 matches at 9 bases. The CDR3 is 15 amino acids. Trimming took 6 bases from V and 3 from J; bases not matched to a gene: 9. Germline CDR1 is SEHNR and CDR2 is FQNEAQ (reference sequence). The CDR3 DNA is TGTGCCAGCAGGCCCAATAGCGGGAGTGTCTACGAGCAGTACTTC. It specifies CASRPNSGSVYEQYF. Complete variable domain (other parts from reference TRBV7-9 and TRBJ2-7): DTGVSQNPRHKITKRGQNVTFRCDPISEHNRLYWYRQTLGQGPEFLTYFQNEAQLEKSRLLSDRFSAERPKGSFSTLEIQRTEQGDSAMYLCASRPNSGSVYEQYFGPGTRLTVT.

This clone was found once. The V gene is TRBV6-1, the J gene TRBJ2-1; 14 bases map to TRBD2. CDR1 and CDR2 (germline): MNHNS, SASEGT. With 3 bases clipped from V and 9 bases from J, the junction kept 4 bases outside the gene matches. This CDR3 has 15 amino acids. CDR3 protein: CASSDRLAGGAEQFF. The DNA of the CDR3 is TGTGCCAGCAGTGATCGACTAGCGGGAGGGGCTGAGCAGTTCTTC.

As concerns this clone: Other DNA sequences in this specimen translate into the identical CDR3. J is TRBJ1-2 and V is TRBV18, with D possibly matching TRBD1 (6 bases). In germline, CDR1 is KGHSH, CDR2 LQKENI. The ends were cut back, 0 bases at V and 0 bases at J, with 8 bases in the middle. This CDR3 comprises 15 residues. The CDR3 protein is CASSPPGTTNYGYTF. The CDR3 bases are TGTGCCAGCTCACCACCGGGGACAACTAACTATGGCTACACCTTC.

In this sample, this clone turned up a few times. The V and J genes are TRBV9 and TRBJ2-7, with 8 bases lining up with TRBD1. Looked up from germline, CDR1 is SGDLS and CDR2 is YYNGEE. J was trimmed by 4 bases and V by 0 bases; bases with no gene match: 3. The CDR3 consists of 14 residues. Written as DNA, the CDR3 is TGTGCCAGCAGCGTAGGGGGACAGGCATACGAGCAGTACTTC. Residues: CASSVGGQAYEQYF.

The chain recombines TRBV7-6 with TRBJ2-7; possibly TRBD1 or TRBD2 for D (5 bases each). The CDR3 length is 13 residues. The germline gives CDR1 SGHVS, CDR2 FNYEAQ. Trimming pared 3 bases from V and 3 bases from J, leaving 9 bases between. Here the CDR3 DNA reads TGTGCCAGCAGCTTGGGACCATTCTACGAGCAGTACTTC. Translated, it gives CASSLGPFYEQYF. Filled out from reference TRBV7-6 and TRBJ2-7, the complete variable domain reads GAGVSQSPRYKVTKRGQDVALRCDPISGHVSLYWYRQALGQGPEFLTYFNYEAQQDKSGLPNDRFSAERPEGSISTLTIQRTEQRDSAMYRCASSLGPFYEQYFGPGTRLTVT.

The rearrangement uses TRBV10-3 and TRBJ2-7; D remains ambiguous. The CDR3 is made up of 16 amino acids. CDR1 is ENHRY, CDR2 SYGVKD, per germline. V dropped 4 bases and J dropped 0 bases, with 16 bases sitting between them. The CDR3 loop reads CAISGELNSPSYEQYF. DNA for the CDR3: TGTGCCATCAGTGGAGAGTTAAATTCCCCCTCCTACGAGCAGTACTTC.

On this clone: The junction and the germline gene differ at one end; a read error may be behind it. The gene calls are TRBV5-1 and TRBJ1-3, with TRBD1 identical over 9 bases. Germline assignment: CDR1 SGHRS and CDR2 YFSETQ. The CDR3 covers 12 residues. The CDR3 loop is CASSLEGTGKIF. CDR3 nucleotides: TGCGCCAGCAGCTTGGAAGGGACAGGGAAAATTTTT.

CDR3 sequence reads: CASSSATSGRVPEQYF. The CDR3 nucleotides read TGTGCCAGCAGTTCCGCGACTAGCGGGAGGGTCCCCGAGCAGTACTTC. The V call is TRBV7-6, the J call TRBJ2-7, with 14 bases identical to TRBD2. CDR3 length equals 16 residues. Trimming at V came to 6 bases and at J to 6 bases, leaving 10 bases not matched to a gene. Germline CDR1 and CDR2: SGHVS and FNYEAQ.

This clone was counted at least ten times. V gene TRBV5-6 combines with J gene TRBJ2-1; unclear D gene. V lost 0 bases to trimming and J lost 0 bases, with 4 bases between them. Per the germline V gene, CDR1 is SGHDT and CDR2 is YYEEEE. CDR3 length equals 14 residues. Here the CDR3 reads CASSLASSYNEQFF. CDR3 nucleotide sequence: TGTGCCAGCAGCTTGGCGAGCTCCTACAATGAGCAGTTCTTC.

The chain is built from TRBV4-1 and TRBJ2-7; the match to TRBD2 covers 8 bases. The CDR3 sequence is 16 residues long. Germline V lookup: CDR1 MGHRA, CDR2 YSYEKL. V was pared by 1 base and J by 0 bases, with 5 bases of the junction left unmatched. The CDR3 here is CASSQVLTSGSYEQYF. The CDR3 DNA reads as TGCGCCAGCAGCCAAGTGCTAACTAGCGGCTCCTACGAGCAGTACTTC.

The genes are TRBV14 and TRBJ2-7; TRBD1 matches at 7 bases. Trimming took 5 bases from V and 7 from J; bases not matched to a gene: 8. Per germline, CDR1 SGHDN and CDR2 FVKESK. The CDR3 sequence is 13 residues long. This CDR3 is CASSSRDSQEQYF. In DNA form, the CDR3 reads TGTGCCAGCAGCAGCCGGGACAGCCAAGAGCAGTACTTC. The full variable domain, completed using reference TRBV14 and TRBJ2-7, is EAGVTQFPSHSVIEKGQTVTLRCDPISGHDNLYWYRRVMGKEIKFLLHFVKESKQDESGMPNNRFLAERTGGTYSTLKVQPAELEDSGVYFCASSSRDSQEQYFGPGTRLTVT.

This clone was picked up a small number of times. The chain recombines TRBV19 with TRBJ1-1; D is unresolved. Germline V gives CDR1 LNHDA, CDR2 SQIVND (reference sequence). V gave up 3 bases and J gave up 4 bases, with 15 bases separating them. This CDR3 contains 15 residues. This CDR3 is CASSMGYPGGTEAFF. CDR3 coding DNA: TGTGCCAGTAGTATGGGCTACCCTGGCGGCACTGAAGCTTTCTTT.

This clone was counted between two and nine times. The genes are TRBV6-4 and TRBJ2-5; 11 bases line up with TRBD2. The germline V gene encodes CDR1 MRHNA and CDR2 SNTAGT. V was pared by 5 bases and J by 1 base, with 3 bases of the junction left unmatched. The CDR3 is made up of 15 amino acids. The CDR3 DNA reads TGTGCCAGCAGTCGACTAGCGGGAAGCCAAGAGACCCAGTACTTC. Its protein product is CASSRLAGSQETQYF.

This clone has just a few counts. The chain has TRBV6-5 and TRBJ2-1, with 8 bases lining up with TRBD2. This CDR3 has 14 amino acids. Trimming took 6 bases from V and 8 from J; bases not matched to a gene: 9. In germline, CDR1 is MNHEY, CDR2 SVGAGI. CDR3 protein: CASSLAGGNDEQFF. The CDR3 DNA follows: TGTGCCAGCAGCTTGGCGGGAGGTAACGATGAGCAGTTCTTC.

This chain joins TRBV11-2 and TRBJ2-7; 7 bases map to TRBD1. Germline V gives CDR1 SGHAT, CDR2 FQNNGV. With 0 bases clipped from V and 1 base from J, the junction kept 3 bases outside the gene matches. The CDR3 runs to 15 residues. This chain's CDR3 is CASSLDRGISYEQYF. DNA of the CDR3: TGTGCCAGCAGCTTAGACAGGGGGATATCCTACGAGCAGTACTTC.

This clone was seen only a few times. CDR3: CASSSQGARNQPQHF. The CDR3 nucleotides read TGTGCCAGCAGCTCTCAGGGGGCGCGCAATCAGCCCCAGCATTTT. The rearrangement joins TRBV28 to TRBJ1-5; TRBD1 matches 8 bases. The germline V gene has CDR1 MDHEN and CDR2 SYDVKM. V lost 6 bases, J lost 2 bases, and 6 bases stayed unmatched. This CDR3 has 15 amino acids.

V is TRBV29-1 and J is TRBJ2-7; maybe TRBD1 (6 bases). V was cut by 5 bases and J by 2 bases, with 13 bases left in between. CDR1 is SQVTM and CDR2 is ANQGSEA in the germline V gene. The CDR3 has 13 residues. The CDR3 nucleotides are TGCAGCGTTTGGAACAGGGCACCCTACGAGCAGTACTTC. Translated, it gives CSVWNRAPYEQYF.

This clone was seen a few times. The rearrangement links TRBV7-7 to TRBJ1-1, with a possible D match to TRBD1 (5 bases). The germline CDR1 and CDR2 sequences are SSHAT and FNYEAQ (reference sequence). V was clipped by 5 bases and J by 3 bases, with 16 bases between them. The CDR3 consists of 15 residues. The chain's CDR3 is CASSRGPSSYTEAFF. The DNA of the CDR3 is TGTGCCAGCAGCCGGGGCCCCAGCTCGTACACTGAAGCTTTCTTT.

The rearrangement joins TRBV18 to TRBJ2-5; TRBD1 aligns across 10 bases. Germline V gene lookup returns CDR1 KGHSH and CDR2 LQKENI. The CDR3 extends over 14 amino acids. Trimming took 6 bases from V and 6 from J; bases not matched to a gene: 7. The CDR3 sequence is CASSRDRGLKTQYF. In DNA form, the CDR3 reads TGTGCCAGCTCGCGGGACAGGGGATTGAAGACCCAGTACTTC.

The rearrangement joins TRBV15 to TRBJ2-5; no definite D call. This CDR3 has 16 amino acids. Between the trimmed V and J ends, which lost 4 bases and 4 bases, there was a span of 19 bases. CDR1 is LNHNV and CDR2 is YYDKDF in the germline V gene (reference sequence). In DNA form, the CDR3 reads TGTGCCACCAGCAAAAACCTCAACTGGGGTGCAGAGACCCAGTACTTC. Residues: CATSKNLNWGAETQYF.

The J gene is TRBJ2-7, the V gene TRBV6-1; tentative D call: TRBD1 (6 bases). Germline V gene data show CDR1 as MNHNS and CDR2 as SASEGT. Deletions cut 4 bases from V and 2 bases from J, with 12 bases between. The CDR3 loop spans 14 amino acids. As DNA, the CDR3 is TGTGCCAGCAGTGCCAACAGGGCTCCCTACGAGCAGTACTTC. Its translation is CASSANRAPYEQYF.